This paragraph covers one T cell receptor beta chain sequence. The target antigen is unknown. Sequencing targeted expressed TCRB transcripts, as all isolated RNA had been reverse transcribed. The method was immunoSEQ multiplex PCR; TCRdb's version includes in-frame clones alone and lacks a portion of them. In the table there are about half a million clones, about 30% of which are singletons. The data stem from a study of beta chain features in type 1 diabetes. Regarding the study as a whole: In comparison with healthy donors, patients had naive, central memory and Treg TCRB repertoires that appeared more similar. More deletions and fewer insertions at VDJ junctions were seen in type 1 diabetes patients. With patients and controls alike, PCR might favor shorter templates to an equal degree.

Donors contributed one heparinised blood draw apiece, averaging roughly 100 mL. The sample taken for sequencing was naive CD4+ T cells from blood. The clonotype originates from a man between 18 and 35 years old in good health.

The CDR3 DNA sequence: TGTGCCAGCAGCCCAGGGGGAAATGAGCAGTTCTTC. This encodes CASSPGGNEQFF. The V and J genes are TRBV7-8 and TRBJ2-1, with TRBD1 matching 7 bases. Trimming removed 5 bases from V and 7 bases from J; junction bases left unmatched: 2. Germline V gene sequence: CDR1 SGHVS, CDR2 FQNEAQ. This CDR3 comprises 12 residues. The whole variable domain, remainder taken from reference TRBV7-8 and TRBJ2-1, is GAGVSQSPRYKVAKRGQDVALRCDPISGHVSLFWYQQALGQGPEFLTYFQNEAQLDKSGLPSDRFFAERPEGSVSTLKIQRTQQEDSAVYLCASSPGGNEQFFGPGTRLTVL.